Each of the 32 T cell receptor beta chains below was sequenced from the same sample in a study of cytomegalovirus exposure and HLA in healthy donors. PCR was performed using 60 Vbeta and 13 Jbeta primers. Profiled with immunoSEQ multiplex PCR; TCRdb holds only in-frame clones, not every one. Among some 170,000 clones, 70% to 85% were seen once, and the ten largest hold over 2%. Sequencing was carried out using PBMCs. All receptors come from a human donor in good health.

The chain combines TRBV9 with TRBJ1-3; D is unresolved. This CDR3 has 15 amino acids. V lost 0 bases and J lost 0, with 7 bases in between. Germline V gene lookup returns CDR1 SGDLS and CDR2 YYNGEE. In nucleotides, the CDR3 is TGTGCCAGCAGCGTAGACACCTCCTCTGGAAACACCATATATTTT. It yields the protein CASSVDTSSGNTIYF.

This chain connects TRBV30 to TRBJ1-4; D ambiguous. Germline V gene sequence: CDR1 GTSNPN, CDR2 SVGIG (reference sequence). This CDR3 comprises 14 residues. With 4 bases removed from V and 2 bases from J, the gap between germline ends came to 11 bases. The CDR3: CAWMFGETNEKLFF. As DNA, the CDR3 is TGTGCCTGGATGTTTGGGGAGACTAATGAAAAACTGTTTTTT.

The CDR3 DNA reads as TGTGCCAGCAGCTTAGTTCTGGCGGGTTGGAATCAGCCCCAGCATTTT. Amino acids: CASSLVLAGWNQPQHF. The chain links TRBV7-2 to TRBJ1-5; D call uncertain. V lost 1 base, J lost 4 bases, and 14 bases lay in between. Looked up from germline, CDR1 is SGHTA and CDR2 is FQGNSA. The length of the CDR3 is 16 residues.

The chain is built from TRBV19 and TRBJ2-7; a possible D gene is TRBD2 (6 bases). Per the germline V gene, CDR1 is LNHDA and CDR2 is SQIVND (reference sequence). V was pared by 4 bases and J by 6 bases, with 7 bases between. The CDR3 is 11 amino acids. In DNA, the CDR3 is TGTGCCAGTAGTAGGGGAGGCGAGCAGTACTTC. It is translated as CASSRGGEQYF.

The chain employs TRBV19 and TRBJ2-7; D is possibly TRBD1 (6 bases). V was cut by 9 bases and J by 7 bases, with 13 bases left in between. Per germline, CDR1 LNHDA and CDR2 SQIVND (reference sequence). This CDR3 is built from 11 residues. As DNA, the CDR3 is TGTGCCAGCCGTGCAGGGGTAGAGCAGTACTTC. Residues: CASRAGVEQYF.

This clone has only one observation. The rearrangement links TRBV6-5 to TRBJ2-1, with D uncertain. Germline-derived CDR1 and CDR2 are MNHEY and SVGAGI. CDR3 size: 12 residues. V was clipped by 4 bases and J by 6 bases, with 7 bases between them. The CDR3 spells CASSSPGNEQFF. The CDR3 DNA is TGTGCCAGCAGTTCCCCCGGCAATGAGCAGTTCTTC.

The CDR3 DNA is TGTGCCATCAGTGATGGGGCCTTAGCAATGGATACGCAGTATTTT. Amino acid sequence: CAISDGALAMDTQYF. The J gene is TRBJ2-3, the V gene TRBV10-3; D perhaps matches TRBD1 (5 bases). Germline lookup yields CDR1 ENHRY and CDR2 SYGVKD. This CDR3 comprises 15 residues. V dropped 3 bases and J dropped 6 bases, with 16 bases sitting between them.

The gene calls are TRBV4-1 and TRBJ2-5; 8 bases match TRBD1. Germline V CDR1 and CDR2: MGHRA, YSYEKL. V shed 1 base and J 4 bases; nucleotides not matched to a gene: 11. CDR3 length: 17 amino acids. CDR3: CASSQAGTGLTIETQYF. The CDR3 bases are TGCGCCAGCAGCCAAGCGGGGACAGGTCTAACTATAGAGACCCAGTACTTC.

The V call is TRBV28, the J call TRBJ1-1, with D possibly TRBD1 on 5 matching bases. With 4 bases removed from V and 5 bases from J, the gap between germline ends came to 20 bases. This CDR3 region has 16 residues. Germline CDR1 MDHEN, CDR2 SYDVKM. DNA for the CDR3: TGTGCCAGCAGTTCCCCTCGGGGGGGGATGAGTACTGAAGCTTTCTTT. Amino acid sequence: CASSSPRGGMSTEAFF. Based on the CDR3 plus reference TRBV28 and TRBJ1-1, the full variable domain is DVKVTQSSRYLVKRTGEKVFLECVQDMDHENMFWYRQDPGLGLRLIYFSYDVKMKEKGDIPEGYSVSREKKERFSLILESASTNQTSMYLCASSSPRGGMSTEAFFGQGTRLTVV.

The chain links TRBV18 to TRBJ1-1; 8 nucleotides align to TRBD1. The CDR3 loop spans 12 amino acids. CDR1 is KGHSH, CDR2 LQKENI, per germline. The junction had 0 bases not matched to a gene; V was cut back by 3 bases and J by 6 bases. CDR3 sequence reads: CASSPGQAEAFF. The CDR3 DNA reads TGTGCCAGCTCACCGGGACAGGCTGAAGCTTTCTTT.

CDR3 protein: CASSGPDRRQSYGYTF. CDR3 in DNA: TGTGCCAGTAGCGGTCCCGACAGGAGACAATCCTATGGCTACACCTTC. The gene calls are TRBV19 and TRBJ1-2, with D possibly matching TRBD1 (6 bases). The CDR3 has 16 amino acids. V lost 6 bases to trimming and J lost 4 bases, with 21 bases between them. Germline V gene lookup returns CDR1 LNHDA and CDR2 SQIVND (reference sequence).

As regards this clone: This sample also contains other DNA sequences that code for the same CDR3. This chain links TRBV6-1 with TRBJ2-3, with TRBD2 matching over 10 bases. J was trimmed by 8 bases and V by 3 bases; bases with no gene match: 11. This CDR3 has 16 residues. Looked up from germline, CDR1 is MNHNS and CDR2 is SASEGT. As DNA, the CDR3 is TGTGCCAGCAGTGAGACGCGGGGACTAGCGAGTATTACGCAGTATTTT. The encoded protein is CASSETRGLASITQYF.

This chain joins TRBV11-2 and TRBJ1-1, with D perhaps matching TRBD1 (5 bases). CDR3 size: 14 residues. The germline V gene encodes CDR1 SGHAT and CDR2 FQNNGV. V was trimmed by 5 bases and J by 7 bases, leaving 17 bases between them. The CDR3 loop is CASSGRGADDEAFF. CDR3 DNA: TGTGCCAGCAGCGGACGTGGGGCGGACGATGAAGCTTTCTTT.

The chain is built from TRBV5-1 and TRBJ1-6; possibly TRBD1 for D (6 bases). Trimming cost V 4 bases and J 10 bases, with 21 bases left between them. Germline values: CDR1 SGHRS, CDR2 YFSETQ. There are 16 residues in the CDR3. CDR3 in DNA: TGCGCCAGCAGCCCCGGAAGTGGACAGCAGAAGTCACCCCTCCACTTT. It yields the protein CASSPGSGQQKSPLHF.

The V and J genes are TRBV4-1 and TRBJ2-5; tentatively, D is TRBD1 (6 bases). The J call is doubtful: the DNA matches TRBJ2-7 better. The CDR3 extends over 14 amino acids. Germline lookup yields CDR1 MGHRA and CDR2 YSYEKL. CDR3 in DNA: TGCGCCAGCAGACGACAGGTATTCTCCTACGAGCAGTACTTC. Translated, it gives CASRRQVFSYEQYF.

In this sample, this clone turned up a few times. For the CDR3, the DNA is TGTGCCAGCAGCAAAGCGCCGGGATCTCGCAATCAGCCCCAGCATTTT. The encoded protein is CASSKAPGSRNQPQHF. The chain uses TRBV21-1 and TRBJ1-5. TRBV21-1 is a recognized pseudogene. The CDR3 length is 16 residues.

This clone was counted ten times or more. CDR3 nucleotide sequence: TGTGCCAGCAGAGAGGTGCAGGGGGAAGCTTTCTTT. It specifies CASREVQGEAFF. The J gene is TRBJ1-1, the V gene TRBV25-1, with D tentatively TRBD1 (6 bases). The CDR3 sequence is 12 residues long. Germline-derived CDR1 and CDR2 are MGHDK and SYGVNS. Trimming pared 6 bases from V and 8 bases from J, leaving 13 bases between.

The chain employs TRBV6-1 and TRBJ1-4; D might be TRBD1 (5 bases). The CDR3 totals 12 residues. Germline CDR1 reads MNHNS; CDR2 reads SASEGT. V was pared by 10 bases and J by 6 bases, with 12 bases between. CDR3 amino acids: CAIQGGDEKLFF. The CDR3 DNA follows: TGTGCCATTCAGGGTGGGGATGAAAAACTGTTTTTT.

The chain links TRBV6-1 to TRBJ1-1; perhaps TRBD1 as D (5 bases). The ends were cut back, 8 bases at V and 0 bases at J, with 16 bases in the middle. The CDR3 covers 15 residues. The V gene's germline CDR1 is MNHNS and CDR2 SASEGT. CDR3 loop: CASAEWGGVNTEAFF. In DNA, the CDR3 is TGTGCCAGCGCCGAATGGGGGGGGGTGAACACTGAAGCTTTCTTT.

The chain recombines TRBV4-1 with TRBJ1-6, with 7 bases matching TRBD1. CDR1 is MGHRA and CDR2 is YSYEKL in the germline V gene. This CDR3 is 17 amino acids long. V lost 1 base to trimming and J lost 7 bases; unmatched junction nucleotides: 10. CDR3 region: CASSQASQGSRNSPLHF. In DNA, the CDR3 is TGCGCCAGCAGCCAAGCCTCACAGGGGTCTAGGAATTCACCCCTCCACTTT.

This clone was found a few times. One end of the junction is discordant with germline, which a read error may explain. The chain uses TRBV7-9 and TRBJ1-2; D ambiguous. The CDR3 length is 12 residues. Germline V gives CDR1 SEHNR, CDR2 FQNEAQ (reference sequence). Here the CDR3 DNA reads TGTTCCAGCAGCTTTGAGCAGGATGGCTACACCTTC. This translates into CSSSFEQDGYTF.

The J gene is TRBJ2-2, the V gene TRBV6-5, with D hard to call. Trimming removed 6 bases at V and 7 bases at J, with 12 bases between. Germline CDR1 reads MNHEY; CDR2 reads SVGAGI. CDR3 length: 13 residues. CDR3 region: CASSLPRIGELFF. Written as DNA, the CDR3 is TGTGCCAGCAGCCTGCCGCGAATCGGGGAGCTGTTTTTT.

The chain recombines TRBV6-5 with TRBJ1-3; TRBD1 matches 9 bases. The CDR3 totals 15 residues. V shed 6 bases and J 4 bases; nucleotides not matched to a gene: 7. Germline lookup yields CDR1 MNHEY and CDR2 SVGAGI. CDR3 DNA: TGTGCCAGCAGGGAACAGGGGGCGAGGGGAAACACCATATATTTT. Residues: CASREQGARGNTIYF.

The V gene is TRBV7-8, the J gene TRBJ1-1; 7 bases are shared with TRBD1. J gave up 6 bases and V 5 bases, and 6 bases lay outside the gene matches. The CDR3 is 13 residues long. The germline V gene encodes CDR1 SGHVS and CDR2 FQNEAQ. CDR3 region: CASSAQGGAEAFF. Written as DNA, the CDR3 is TGTGCCAGCAGCGCTCAGGGGGGCGCTGAAGCTTTCTTT.

This chain connects TRBV2 to TRBJ2-7; D is undetermined. Germline CDR1 is SNHLY and CDR2 is FYNNEI. This CDR3 is built from 14 residues. With 1 base removed from V and 2 bases from J, the gap between germline ends came to 9 bases. For the CDR3, the DNA is TGTGCCAGCAGTGAAGGAGGCAAACCCTACGAGCAGTACTTC. This codes for CASSEGGKPYEQYF.

This clone was found a few times. The chain has TRBV9 and TRBJ1-6; 10 bases map to TRBD1. Germline V lookup: CDR1 SGDLS, CDR2 YYNGEE. CDR3 length equals 17 residues. Unmatched junction bases numbered 1, after V lost 0 bases and J lost 1 base. This chain's CDR3 is CASSVGTGGSYNSPLHF. CDR3 nucleotide sequence: TGTGCCAGCAGCGTAGGGACAGGGGGGTCCTATAATTCACCCCTCCACTTT.

The rearrangement joins TRBV7-9 to TRBJ2-1, with 10 positions matching TRBD2. Trimming removed 6 bases from V and 0 bases from J; junction bases left unmatched: 11. There are 18 residues in the CDR3. From germline, CDR1 is SEHNR and CDR2 FQNEAQ (reference sequence). The CDR3 protein is CASRPGLAFSSSYNEQFF. The CDR3, as DNA: TGTGCCAGCAGACCGGGACTAGCGTTCTCGAGCTCCTACAATGAGCAGTTCTTC.

The chain has TRBV29-1 and TRBJ2-7; the match to TRBD2 covers 9 bases. Germline CDR1 is SQVTM and CDR2 is ANQGSEA. V lost 3 bases to trimming and J lost 2 bases; unmatched junction nucleotides: 2. The CDR3 length is 13 residues. The CDR3 coding sequence is TGCAGCGTTGAGGGCGGGGGGGCCTACGAGCAGTACTTC. Translated: CSVEGGGAYEQYF.

This chain uses TRBV19 with TRBJ2-7; no reliable D call. The germline V gene has CDR1 LNHDA and CDR2 SQIVND (reference sequence). The CDR3 runs 13 residues. V lost 8 bases, J lost 0 bases, and 11 bases lay in between. The CDR3 loop reads CASGPHASYEQYF. CDR3 DNA: TGTGCCAGTGGCCCCCACGCCTCCTACGAGCAGTACTTC.

The rearrangement links TRBV15 to TRBJ2-5; 9 bases are shared with TRBD1. The CDR3 runs 16 residues. Germline loops: CDR1 LNHNV, CDR2 YYDKDF (reference sequence). Unmatched junction bases numbered 7, after V lost 0 bases and J lost 5 bases. CDR3 sequence (DNA): TGTGCCACCAGCAGAGATGGGGGACAGGGTGGTGAGACCCAGTACTTC. Encoded protein: CATSRDGGQGGETQYF.

In DNA, the CDR3 is TGTGCCATCAACCCCAGGGAATTTAACTATGGCTACACCTTC. Its protein is CAINPREFNYGYTF. The rearrangement joins TRBV10-3 to TRBJ1-2; TRBD1 is a possible D gene (5 bases). Germline lookup yields CDR1 ENHRY and CDR2 SYGVKD. The CDR3 has 14 residues. Trimming cost V 7 bases and J 1 base, with 13 bases left between them.

This chain uses TRBV30 with TRBJ2-7; D remains ambiguous. V lost 5 bases to trimming and J lost 2 bases, with 7 bases between them. The CDR3 runs to 11 residues. The germline CDR1 and CDR2 sequences are GTSNPN and SVGIG (reference sequence). CDR3 protein: CAWGSTYEQYF. The CDR3 coding sequence is TGTGCCTGGGGCAGTACCTACGAGCAGTACTTC.